The 20 T cell receptor beta chains in this list originate from one sample, sequenced in a study of blood T cell repertoires in COVID-19. Generated by immunoSEQ multiplex PCR, the TCRdb table keeps only in-frame clones and is missing some. The sample records 200,000 to 250,000 clones, less than 85% being singletons. Specimen: peripheral blood. These receptors were obtained from a woman in her 70s with active or convalescent COVID-19.

The chain carries TRBV29-1 and TRBJ2-5; 9 bases fit TRBD1. Looked up from germline, CDR1 is SQVTM and CDR2 is ANQGSEA. V lost 1 base to trimming and J lost 5 bases; unmatched junction nucleotides: 17. The CDR3 has 18 residues. The CDR3 loop is CSVEVSRLGTGWLETQYF. CDR3 bases: TGCAGCGTTGAAGTATCCCGATTAGGGACAGGGTGGTTGGAGACCCAGTACTTC. Together with reference TRBV29-1 and TRBJ2-5, the CDR3 gives the full variable domain: SAVISQKPSRDICQRGTSLTIQCQVDSQVTMMFWYRQQPGQSLTLIATANQGSEATYESGFVIDKFPISRPNLTFSTLTVSNMSPEDSSIYLCSVEVSRLGTGWLETQYFGPGTRLLVL.

Concerning this clone itself: The junction does not match germline at one end; this may be a read error. The chain combines TRBV4-2 with TRBJ1-1; 7 bases line up with TRBD1. Germline V gene lookup returns CDR1 LGHNA and CDR2 YNFKEQ. This CDR3 has 15 amino acids. CDR3 nucleotides: TGTGCCAGCAGCCAATTCGACAGGGTGAACCCTGAAGCTTTCTTT. Translation: CASSQFDRVNPEAFF.

This chain connects TRBV5-1 to TRBJ2-7; D may be TRBD1 (6 bases). Per the germline V gene, CDR1 is SGHRS and CDR2 is YFSETQ. CDR3 length: 15 residues. Between the trimmed V and J ends, which lost 4 bases and 2 bases, there was a span of 16 bases. The CDR3 DNA reads as TGCGCCAGCAGCCCTATGCCAGGGGAGACCTACGAGCAGTACTTC. Its protein product is CASSPMPGETYEQYF.

V gene TRBV27 combines with J gene TRBJ1-1; a possible D gene is TRBD1 (6 bases). The CDR3 length is 15 residues. V was pared by 6 bases and J by 5 bases, with 19 bases between. Germline assignment: CDR1 MNHEY and CDR2 SMNVEV (reference sequence). This CDR3 is CASSPGQRWETEAFF. The DNA of the CDR3 is TGTGCCAGCAGCCCCGGACAGCGGTGGGAGACTGAAGCTTTCTTT.

CDR3 loop: CASSPTQGFGGEQFF. In DNA form, the CDR3 reads TGTGCCAGCAGCCCGACCCAGGGGTTTGGTGGTGAGCAGTTCTTC. The chain has TRBV7-3 and TRBJ2-1, with D perhaps TRBD1 (6 bases). The CDR3 runs to 15 residues. CDR1 is SGHTA and CDR2 is FQGTGA in the germline V gene. Trimming cost V 5 bases and J 9 bases, with 20 bases left between them.

The chain joins TRBV28 to TRBJ2-3; the D gene is possibly TRBD1 (6 bases). With 6 bases removed from V and 0 bases from J, the gap between germline ends came to 16 bases. CDR1 is MDHEN and CDR2 is SYDVKM in the germline V gene. The CDR3 extends over 16 amino acids. Written as DNA, the CDR3 is TGTGCCAGCAGCTATCCCTCCAGGGGTAGCACAGATACGCAGTATTTT. Translated: CASSYPSRGSTDTQYF. Complete variable domain (other parts from reference TRBV28 and TRBJ2-3): DVKVTQSSRYLVKRTGEKVFLECVQDMDHENMFWYRQDPGLGLRLIYFSYDVKMKEKGDIPEGYSVSREKKERFSLILESASTNQTSMYLCASSYPSRGSTDTQYFGPGTRLTVL.

CDR3 amino acids: CAQQPGTAVGELFF. The CDR3 DNA sequence: TGTGCCCAACAACCCGGGACAGCCGTGGGGGAGCTGTTTTTT. The rearrangement joins TRBV30 to TRBJ2-2; 7 bases are a match to TRBD1. The CDR3 totals 14 residues. The V gene end was trimmed by 8 bases and the J gene end by 8 bases; junction bases not matched to a gene: 14. In germline, CDR1 is GTSNPN, CDR2 SVGIG (reference sequence).

The V gene is TRBV5-3, the J gene TRBJ1-2; 9 bases are shared with TRBD1. TRBV5-3 belongs to the ORF category, with a function that is uncertain. Losses at the gene ends were 4 bases for V and 7 bases for J; bases not matched to a gene: 17. CDR3 length: 17 residues. This chain's CDR3 is CARSPGPGQGRILGYTF. In DNA form, the CDR3 reads TGTGCCAGAAGCCCCGGCCCGGGACAGGGAAGAATACTTGGCTACACCTTC.

The V gene is TRBV18, the J gene TRBJ1-4; D might be TRBD1 (5 bases). CDR1 is KGHSH, CDR2 LQKENI, per germline. The CDR3 has 13 residues. The germline V and J ends were trimmed by 8 bases and 2 bases, with 9 bases remaining between them. CDR3 sequence: CASRKGTNEKLFF. Here the CDR3 DNA reads TGTGCCAGCCGTAAGGGGACTAATGAAAAACTGTTTTTT. Based on the CDR3 plus reference TRBV18 and TRBJ1-4, the full variable domain is NAGVMQNPRHLVRRRGQEARLRCSPMKGHSHVYWYRQLPEEGLKFMVYLQKENIIDESGMPKERFSAEFPKEGPSILRIQQVVRGDSAAYFCASRKGTNEKLFFGSGTQLSVL.

The V and J genes are TRBV2 and TRBJ1-5; no definite D call. The CDR3 contains 15 residues. Germline CDR1 and CDR2: SNHLY and FYNNEI. The V and J ends lost 6 bases and 2 bases respectively, with 14 bases between them. In nucleotides, the CDR3 is TGTGCCAGCAGCCTTTTGGGCCAAGGCAATCAGCCCCAGCATTTT. It translates to CASSLLGQGNQPQHF.

This rearrangement joins TRBV4-1 to TRBJ2-4, with TRBD1 matching over 10 bases. J was trimmed by 0 bases and V by 4 bases; bases with no gene match: 6. From germline, CDR1 is MGHRA and CDR2 YSYEKL. The CDR3 loop spans 17 amino acids. CDR3 coding DNA: TGCGCCAGCAGCCCGGGACAGGGGAGTTTAGCCAAAAACATTCAGTACTTC. Residues: CASSPGQGSLAKNIQYF.

The chain is built from TRBV5-1 and TRBJ1-1; D remains unclear. This CDR3 spans 16 amino acids. Germline V gene sequence: CDR1 SGHRS, CDR2 YFSETQ. Trimming pared 0 bases from V and 2 bases from J, leaving 14 bases between. This CDR3 is CASSLGSTQVNTEAFF. The CDR3 nucleotides are TGCGCCAGCAGCTTGGGTTCCACTCAGGTAAACACTGAAGCTTTCTTT.

Only one count was recorded for this clone. J is TRBJ2-7 and V is TRBV5-5; D gene ambiguous. CDR1 and CDR2 (germline): SGHKS, YYEKEE (reference sequence). The CDR3 is 15 residues long. V dropped 3 bases and J dropped 1 base, with 14 bases sitting between them. CDR3 DNA: TGTGCCAGCAGCTCCCCAGCGTTCATTTCCTACGAGCAGTACTTC. Translation: CASSSPAFISYEQYF.

The J gene is TRBJ1-1, the V gene TRBV5-6, with 7 bases lining up with TRBD1. The germline CDR1 and CDR2 sequences are SGHDT and YYEEEE. The CDR3 is made up of 11 amino acids. Trimming took 4 bases from V and 11 from J; bases not matched to a gene: 5. The CDR3 here is CASSNRGSAFF. CDR3 sequence (DNA): TGTGCCAGCAGCAACAGGGGATCGGCTTTCTTT.

This chain joins TRBV2 and TRBJ2-2; D is ambiguous. Germline lookup yields CDR1 SNHLY and CDR2 FYNNEI. This CDR3 is 10 amino acids long. V lost 4 bases and J 8 bases, leaving 2 bases between the germline ends. This CDR3 is CASSAGELFF. In nucleotides, the CDR3 is TGTGCCAGCAGTGCGGGGGAGCTGTTTTTT. The variable domain in full, with the rest retrieved from reference TRBV2 and TRBJ2-2, is EPEVTQTPSHQVTQMGQEVILRCVPISNHLYFYWYRQILGQKVEFLVSFYNNEISEKSEIFDDQFSVERPDGSNFTLKIRSTKLEDSAMYFCASSAGELFFGEGSRLTVL.

V gene TRBV28 combines with J gene TRBJ2-7, with D possibly being TRBD2 (6 bases). Trimming took 3 bases from V and 4 from J, leaving 25 bases between them. CDR1 and CDR2 from the germline V gene are MDHEN and SYDVKM. CDR3 size: 18 residues. For the CDR3, the DNA is TGTGCCAGCAGTTTTAATTTGGGGGGAACGAGGTCGGGGTACGAGCAGTACTTC. Amino acids: CASSFNLGGTRSGYEQYF.

To note about this clone: Other DNA sequences in this sample translate to the same CDR3. The gene calls are TRBV7-9 and TRBJ2-3, with a possible D match to TRBD2 (5 bases). Germline values: CDR1 SEHNR, CDR2 FQNEAQ (reference sequence). The CDR3 has 12 amino acids. V was shortened by 5 bases and J by 4 bases, with 7 bases between the two germline ends. CDR3: CASSPGADTQYF. DNA for the CDR3: TGTGCCAGCAGCCCCGGGGCAGATACGCAGTATTTT. Based on the CDR3 plus reference TRBV7-9 and TRBJ2-3, the full variable domain is DTGVSQNPRHKITKRGQNVTFRCDPISEHNRLYWYRQTLGQGPEFLTYFQNEAQLEKSRLLSDRFSAERPKGSFSTLEIQRTEQGDSAMYLCASSPGADTQYFGPGTRLTVL.

This clone turned up a few times. The same CDR3 is also encoded by other DNA sequences in this sample. The chain joins TRBV7-9 to TRBJ2-7, with no clear D. V lost 5 bases and J lost 0, with 11 bases in between. Germline-derived CDR1 and CDR2 are SEHNR and FQNEAQ (reference sequence). The CDR3 contains 14 residues. The CDR3, as DNA: TGTGCCAGCAGCCCCCCGTCGGGCTCCTACGAGCAGTACTTC. Protein: CASSPPSGSYEQYF.

This clone was seen only once. This chain uses TRBV5-6 with TRBJ2-1; 9 bases align to TRBD2. The trim removed 0 bases at V and 9 bases at J, leaving 4 bases unmatched. The germline V gene encodes CDR1 SGHDT and CDR2 YYEEEE. This CDR3 is 14 amino acids long. CDR3 coding DNA: TGTGCCAGCAGCTTGGTGGCAGCGGGGGGTGAGCAGTTCTTC. It encodes CASSLVAAGGEQFF.

This chain joins TRBV6-6 and TRBJ1-2, with 8 bases identical to TRBD1. The CDR3 is 14 amino acids. The germline V gene has CDR1 MNHNY and CDR2 SVGAGI (reference sequence). Trimming took 8 bases from V and 6 from J; bases not matched to a gene: 11. CDR3 bases: TGTGCCAGCCGGGAGACAGGGGAAGTCCATGGCTACACCTTC. It translates to CASRETGEVHGYTF.